This entry lists 24 T cell receptor beta chains sequenced from one sample in a study of sequential checkpoint blockade in melanoma. Method: immunoSEQ multiplex PCR; TCRdb's copy keeps in-frame clones and lacks some. The data contain 35,000 to 40,000 clones, roughly 32% of them singletons. Treatment here: randomized to nivolumab then ipilimumab (arm A) or the reverse (arm B). This sample comprised tumor tissue (inferred from file names), obtained from a patient given nivolumab and ipilimumab in sequence. Receptors originate from a human donor with melanoma.

This clone was seen only a few times. This CDR3 reads CASSWTGYNEQFF. CDR3 nucleotides: TGTGCCAGCAGCTGGACAGGCTACAATGAGCAGTTCTTC. V gene TRBV6-8 combines with J gene TRBJ2-1; TRBD1 agrees at 7 bases. The CDR3 runs to 13 residues. The germline gives CDR1 MNHGY, CDR2 SAAAGT. Losses at the gene ends were 6 bases for V and 3 bases for J; bases not matched to a gene: 2.

The J gene is TRBJ1-1, the V gene TRBV19; D ambiguous. Trimming shortened V by 5 bases and J by 4 bases, and 20 bases separated the two germline ends. This CDR3 has 16 residues. Per germline, CDR1 LNHDA and CDR2 SQIVND (reference sequence). CDR3 bases: TGTGCCAGTAGTGTAGGTCGGGTGGGGTCTCCCACTGAAGCTTTCTTT. It translates to CASSVGRVGSPTEAFF.

The chain is built from TRBV9 and TRBJ2-3; tentatively, D is TRBD2 (5 bases). Germline CDR1 and CDR2: SGDLS and YYNGEE. The CDR3 has 15 residues. Trimming took off 0 bases at V and 2 bases at J, with 10 bases between the two ends. DNA of the CDR3: TGTGCCAGCAGCGTAGGACCCGGGAACACAGATACGCAGTATTTT. It specifies CASSVGPGNTDTQYF.

J is TRBJ1-2 and V is TRBV18; TRBD1 matches at 7 bases. CDR3 length: 13 amino acids. Germline CDR1 reads KGHSH; CDR2 reads LQKENI. V lost 6 bases and J lost 3; bases outside the gene matches: 4. CDR3 protein: CASSGDSDYGYTF. DNA of the CDR3: TGTGCCAGCTCCGGGGACAGTGACTATGGCTACACCTTC.

This clone was seen a few times. For the CDR3, the DNA is TGTGCCAGCAGCTTAGGCGGGAGGGGAATTGATGAGCAGTTCTTC. Its protein product is CASSLGGRGIDEQFF. The gene calls are TRBV11-3 and TRBJ2-1; TRBD2 matches 9 bases. CDR1 and CDR2 from the germline V gene are SGHNT and YENEEA. This CDR3 has 15 amino acids. The junction had 6 bases not matched to a gene; V was cut back by 1 base and J by 8 bases.

The chain carries TRBV30 and TRBJ1-2, with 8 bases that match TRBD1. The CDR3 has 13 amino acids. Trimming removed 5 bases from V and 6 bases from J; junction bases left unmatched: 8. The germline CDR1 and CDR2 sequences are GTSNPN and SVGIG (reference sequence). The CDR3 here is CAWDRQGANGYTF. The CDR3 DNA is TGTGCCTGGGATCGGCAGGGGGCCAATGGCTACACCTTC.

The chain combines TRBV1 with TRBJ1-6. TRBV1 is given as a pseudogene. The CDR3 extends over 16 amino acids. The CDR3 here is CASSQDLRGTGSPLHF. The CDR3 nucleotides are TGCGCCAGCAGCCAAGACTTAAGGGGTACGGGATCACCCCTCCACTTT.

This clone was counted at least ten times. V usage is TRBV11-3 and J usage is TRBJ2-1; 12 bases align to TRBD2. The CDR3 has 16 residues. V was pared by 8 bases and J by 6 bases, with 11 bases of the junction left unmatched. Germline CDR1 reads SGHNT; CDR2 reads YENEEA. The CDR3 nucleotides read TGTGCCAGCTCTCGGGCTAGCGGGGGGGCCGGCAATGAGCAGTTCTTC. This gives the protein CASSRASGGAGNEQFF.

This clone was counted between two and nine times. The genes are TRBV1 and TRBJ2-1; the D call in the table, TRBD2, was not verified against the DNA. TRBV1 constitutes a pseudogene. The CDR3 loop spans 14 amino acids. The CDR3 loop is CASSQDTSGNEQFF. Written as DNA, the CDR3 is TGCGCCAGCAGCCAAGACACTAGCGGAAATGAGCAGTTCTTC.

This clone was picked up one time. CDR3 sequence (DNA): TGTGCCTGGAGTCCGGGGGGGGCCGGGGCCTCCTACAATGAGCAGTTCTTC. It codes for CAWSPGGAGASYNEQFF. The V and J genes are TRBV30 and TRBJ2-1; 8 bases line up with TRBD2. The CDR3 totals 17 residues. CDR1 is GTSNPN and CDR2 is SVGIG in the germline V gene (reference sequence). The V segment lost 2 bases and the J segment 0 bases; nucleotides outside the gene matches: 9.

The sample holds a few counts of this clone. V usage is TRBV11-3 and J usage is TRBJ2-2, with D perhaps matching TRBD1 or TRBD2 (5 bases each). Germline-derived CDR1 and CDR2 are SGHNT and YENEEA. CDR3 size: 15 residues. Trimming cost V 5 bases and J 1 base, with 11 bases left between them. The CDR3 nucleotides are TGTGCCAGCAGCCTGGGAGACAGGAACACCGGGGAGCTGTTTTTT. It yields the protein CASSLGDRNTGELFF. The full variable domain, completed using reference TRBV11-3 and TRBJ2-2, is EAGVVQSPRYKIIEKKQPVAFWCNPISGHNTLYWYLQNLGQGPELLIRYENEEAVDDSQLPKDRFSAERLKGVDSTLKIQPAELGDSAVYLCASSLGDRNTGELFFGEGSRLTVL.

V usage is TRBV30 and J usage is TRBJ2-7; D ambiguous. V was cut by 4 bases and J by 1 base, with 14 bases left in between. The CDR3 spans 14 residues. Germline V gives CDR1 GTSNPN, CDR2 SVGIG (reference sequence). The CDR3 here is CAWTLQGFSYEQYF. In nucleotides, the CDR3 is TGTGCCTGGACCCTGCAAGGCTTTTCCTACGAGCAGTACTTC.

This clone appeared many times. This chain joins TRBV9 and TRBJ1-1, with D uncertain. The V end lost 4 bases, the J end lost 2 bases, and 12 bases lay between the germline ends. CDR3 size: 14 residues. CDR1 is SGDLS and CDR2 is YYNGEE in the germline V gene. CDR3 protein: CASSLVADNTEAFF. The DNA for the CDR3 is TGTGCCAGCAGCTTAGTTGCAGATAACACTGAAGCTTTCTTT.

The chain uses TRBV11-3 and TRBJ2-1; 9 bases map to TRBD2. The junction had 15 bases not matched to a gene; V was cut back by 5 bases and J by 1 base. Germline assignment: CDR1 SGHNT and CDR2 YENEEA. The CDR3 runs 19 residues. The CDR3 reads CASSQPALAGKGSYNEQFF. The CDR3, as DNA: TGTGCCAGCAGCCAGCCAGCCCTAGCGGGAAAAGGATCCTACAATGAGCAGTTCTTC.

The chain recombines TRBV10-2 with TRBJ2-1; D gene uncertain. Germline CDR1 is WSHSY and CDR2 is SAAADI. The CDR3 extends over 15 amino acids. Between the trimmed V and J ends, which lost 4 bases and 6 bases, there was a span of 16 bases. The chain's CDR3 is CASSGPPGSVNEQFF. The DNA for the CDR3 is TGCGCCAGCAGTGGTCCCCCCGGGTCAGTCAATGAGCAGTTCTTC.

There are many counts of this clone. V usage is TRBV11-3 and J usage is TRBJ1-4, with no clear D. The CDR3 is made up of 15 amino acids. V was shortened by 5 bases and J by 7 bases, with 17 bases between the two germline ends. Germline CDR1 and CDR2: SGHNT and YENEEA. CDR3 coding DNA: TGTGCCAGCAGCCAGAACCAGGCCGATGGTGAAAAACTGTTTTTT. Protein product: CASSQNQADGEKLFF.

This clone appeared a few times. The V and J genes are TRBV30 and TRBJ2-3; D is perhaps TRBD1 (7 bases). The V end lost 2 bases, the J end lost 6 bases, and 15 bases lay between the germline ends. This CDR3 spans 14 amino acids. Per germline, CDR1 GTSNPN and CDR2 SVGIG (reference sequence). The CDR3 DNA reads TGTGCCTGGAGTTTTTCGGCAGGGGGGGATACGCAGTATTTT. It is translated as CAWSFSAGGDTQYF.

The J gene is TRBJ1-2, the V gene TRBV11-3, with 8 bases identical to TRBD1. The CDR3 covers 15 residues. From germline, CDR1 is SGHNT and CDR2 YENEEA. After removal of 1 base from V and 5 bases from J, the junction contained 6 bases not matched to a gene. The CDR3 loop reads CASSLGGQVQYGYTF. Here the CDR3 DNA reads TGTGCCAGCAGCTTAGGGGGACAGGTTCAATATGGCTACACCTTC.

The chain joins TRBV7-7 to TRBJ2-4; 11 nucleotides match TRBD1. In germline, CDR1 is SSHAT, CDR2 FNYEAQ (reference sequence). The ends lost 4 bases at V and 0 bases at J; junction bases unmatched: 2. The CDR3 runs to 16 residues. The CDR3 DNA sequence: TGTGCCAGCAGCTCGGGACAGGGGGAAGCCAAAAACATTCAGTACTTC. Translating gives CASSSGQGEAKNIQYF.

This clone appeared a few times. The chain couples TRBV11-3 to TRBJ2-2; unclear D gene. Trimming stripped 0 bases from V and 0 bases from J, with 8 bases between. The CDR3 is 16 residues long. CDR1 and CDR2 from the germline V gene are SGHNT and YENEEA. The CDR3 reads CASSLDGGSNTGELFF. CDR3 DNA sequence: TGTGCCAGCAGCTTAGATGGCGGCTCGAACACCGGGGAGCTGTTTTTT. The variable domain in full, completed from reference TRBV11-3 and TRBJ2-2, reads EAGVVQSPRYKIIEKKQPVAFWCNPISGHNTLYWYLQNLGQGPELLIRYENEEAVDDSQLPKDRFSAERLKGVDSTLKIQPAELGDSAVYLCASSLDGGSNTGELFFGEGSRLTVL.

As concerns this clone: The missing CDR3 end, 1 residue past where the read stops, is filled in from the germline J gene. The chain recombines TRBV10-3 with TRBJ2-7; 11 nucleotides agree with TRBD1. J was trimmed by 6 bases and V by 2 bases; bases with no gene match: 6. The CDR3 is 15 amino acids. Germline CDR1 ENHRY, CDR2 SYGVKD. The chain's CDR3 is CAISEPDRGRGEQYF. The sequenced part of the CDR3 DNA is TGTGCCATCAGTGAGCCGGACAGGGGGCGCGGCGAGCAGTAC.

The J gene is TRBJ1-6, the V gene TRBV11-3; 10 nucleotides line up with TRBD1. This CDR3 has 16 residues. J was trimmed by 9 bases and V by 2 bases; bases with no gene match: 7. Germline loops: CDR1 SGHNT, CDR2 YENEEA. CDR3 residues: CASSLPGQGRISPLHF. The CDR3 nucleotides are TGTGCCAGCAGCTTACCGGGACAGGGGAGGATTTCACCCCTCCACTTT.

V gene TRBV12-5 combines with J gene TRBJ2-2; 7 bases align to TRBD1. Looked up from germline, CDR1 is LGHNT and CDR2 is FRNRAP. This CDR3 is 16 amino acids long. The CDR3 nucleotides are TGTGCCATGACAGGGACGGGAACCTCAAACACCGGGGAGCTGTTTTTT. Translated, it gives CAMTGTGTSNTGELFF.

The rearrangement links TRBV6-4 to TRBJ2-7; the D gene is possibly TRBD1 (6 bases). Per germline, CDR1 MRHNA and CDR2 SNTAGT. The CDR3 sequence is 11 residues long. V lost 10 bases and J lost 6, with 13 bases in between. The CDR3: CATLQGSEQYF. The CDR3 DNA follows: TGTGCCACCCTACAGGGATCCGAGCAGTACTTC.